Here is one T cell receptor beta chain with its context. What it binds is not known. The CDR3 runs 15 residues. Trimming cost V 6 bases and J 8 bases, with 20 bases left between them. Per germline, CDR1 LNHDA and CDR2 SQIVND (reference sequence). Oncomine TCR Beta short-read sequencing was applied to DNA from cultured CD4+ T cells. TCRdb passed the PCR reads through MiXCR, listing each CDR3 protein once. The repertoire holds about 10,000 distinct CDR3 sequences, with 60% to 75% as singletons. The data originate from a study of vaccination and CD4 T cells after COVID-19. Study-wide results and caveats: Median about 86% of reactive clones detected in convalescent patients emerged only post-vaccination. Convalescent patients studied were relatively few, and early post-infection timepoints were absent.

Indicated treatment: roughly nine-day PBMC culture with coronavirus spike peptide pools or control peptides (ViraFEST assay). The ViraFEST method relied on peptide pools to expand antigen-specific T cells, followed by TCR sequencing. A half-volume replacement of the medium with fresh IL-2 medium was performed on days 3 and 7. The chain has TRBV19 and TRBJ2-1; D is possibly TRBD2 (6 bases). This TCR derives from a human donor who had recovered from COVID-19. What was sequenced was CD4+ T cells from blood, cultured in vitro. Here the CDR3 DNA reads TGTGCCAGTAGCACGGGACTGGGAAGGATGGATGAGCAGTTCTTC. Translating gives CASSTGLGRMDEQFF.